These T cell receptor beta chains were read from a single sample in a study of shared clonotypes between healthy human individuals. The assay was immunoSEQ multiplex PCR, and TCRdb's table has in-frame clones only and misses some. Seen here are roughly 2,300,000 clones, about nine tenths observed once, and the top ten hold 0.37%. The sequencing input was naive CD4+ T cells from PBMCs. The receptors come from a man aged 18 to 29 in good health. Some clones in this sample may be carry-over from other donors' samples. Each CDR3 is given without its conserved first and last residue.

J gene: TRBJ2-7
V gene: TRBV28
CDR3 protein: ASSLLGNEQY

J gene: TRBJ1-1
V gene: TRBV30
CDR3 protein: AWSVRGRGTEAF

J gene: TRBJ2-7
V gene: TRBV18
CDR3 protein: ASSPGQGWGEQY

J gene: -
V gene: TRBV27
CDR3 protein: ASSWTSDQETQY

J gene: TRBJ2-1
V gene: TRBV7-3
CDR3 protein: ASSLVPGSSYNEQF

J gene: TRBJ1-3
V gene: TRBV28
CDR3 protein: ASSFYFFGNTIY

J gene: TRBJ2-7
V gene: TRBV28
CDR3 protein: ASSLSGSRVHEQY

J gene: TRBJ2-5
V gene: TRBV5-5
CDR3 protein: ASSLGVAGGQETQY

J gene: TRBJ2-1
V gene: TRBV28
CDR3 protein: ASSRSGSSYNEQF

J gene: TRBJ2-5
V gene: TRBV29-1
CDR3 protein: SVTEGVETQY

J gene: TRBJ1-1
V gene: TRBV19
CDR3 protein: ASSKMSPGTEAF

J gene: TRBJ2-7
V gene: TRBV2
CDR3 protein: ASSPQEYEQY

J gene: TRBJ1-1
V gene: TRBV14
CDR3 protein: ASSRWSTGEAF

J gene: TRBJ2-5
V gene: TRBV10-3
CDR3 protein: AISEDTLMQTQY

J gene: TRBJ2-3
V gene: TRBV2
CDR3 protein: ASSEILGTDTQY

J gene: TRBJ2-7
V gene: TRBV5-1
CDR3 protein: ASSPGTGGRYEQY

J gene: TRBJ2-1
V gene: TRBV13
CDR3 protein: ASSLMVGGNEQF

J gene: TRBJ1-5
V gene: TRBV27
CDR3 protein: ASSPYIGQGSNQPQH

J gene: TRBJ2-1
V gene: TRBV2
CDR3 protein: ASSEFGQGGYNEQF

J gene: TRBJ2-1
V gene: TRBV7-9
CDR3 protein: ASSLGPGLGYNEQF

J gene: TRBJ1-2
V gene: TRBV10-3
CDR3 protein: AISEDESWSGYT

J gene: TRBJ1-5
V gene: TRBV28
CDR3 protein: ASSFRDRGSYSNQPQH